This is a list of T cell receptor beta chains from one sample in a study of cytomegalovirus exposure and HLA in healthy donors. TCRdb keeps only in-frame clones here, not all; method: immunoSEQ multiplex PCR. The sample yields about 210,000 clones, about 90% seen once. The material sequenced was PBMCs. These receptors were taken from a boy aged 2-15 years in good health and CMV-seronegative. Each CDR3 is given with its conserved first and last residue. The order of the fields is CDR3 protein, CDR3 DNA, V gene, clone size, D gene, J gene. The D gene is left open where the match is weak. The size entry is marked missing in some rows and otherwise reads once, few, many or a size class.

CASGQPYNSPLHF TGTGCCAGCGGACAGCCCTATAATTCACCCCTCCACTTT TRBV2 - - TRBJ1-6
CASSLSRRNQPQHF TGTGCCAGCAGTTTAAGTAGGAGAAATCAGCCCCAGCATTTT TRBV28 - - TRBJ1-5
CASSLGSGGSNSPLHF TGTGCCAGCAGCTTAGGGTCGGGGGGCTCAAATTCACCCCTCCACTTT TRBV7-9 once - TRBJ1-6
CASSYSISDEQYF TGTGCCAGCAGTTACTCGATATCGGACGAGCAGTACTTC TRBV6-5 - - TRBJ2-7
CASSSSVEAFF TGTGCCAGCAGCTCATCAGTAGAAGCTTTCTTT TRBV7-9 - - TRBJ1-1
CASSTRGTSTDTQYF TGTGCCAGTAGTACACGGGGGACTAGCACAGATACGCAGTATTTT TRBV19 - - TRBJ2-3
CSVEDGPSGRSDTQYF TGCAGCGTTGAAGATGGCCCTAGCGGGAGGTCAGATACGCAGTATTTT TRBV29-1 - TRBD2 TRBJ2-3
CASSLGRGQETQYF TGTGCCAGCAGCTTGGGACGGGGGCAAGAGACCCAGTACTTC TRBV5-4 once - TRBJ2-5
CASSTTAHSNQPQHF TGTGCCAGCAGCACGACAGCCCATAGCAATCAGCCCCAGCATTTT TRBV7-9 - - TRBJ1-5
CASSSAGPNQPQHF TGTGCCAGCAGTTCGGCGGGACCCAATCAGCCCCAGCATTTT TRBV7-9 - - TRBJ1-5
CASTPGYYGYTF TGTGCCAGCACCCCCGGGTACTATGGCTACACCTTC TRBV28 - - TRBJ1-2
CASRPGGDTQYF TGTGCCAGCAGGCCAGGGGGAGATACGCAGTATTTT TRBV27 - TRBD1 TRBJ2-3
CASRQTGTGTYEQYF TGCGCCAGCAGGCAGACCGGGACAGGGACCTACGAGCAGTACTTC TRBV4-1 - TRBD1 TRBJ2-7
CASSFGARTDTQYF TGTGCCAGCAGTTTTGGGGCCCGCACAGATACGCAGTATTTT TRBV27 - - TRBJ2-3
CASSKAQGRMNTEAFF TGTGCCAGCAGCAAAGCACAGGGAAGGATGAACACTGAAGCTTTCTTT TRBV21-1 - - TRBJ1-1
CSVEDLAGGTYEQYF TGCAGCGTTGAAGATCTGGCGGGTGGAACCTACGAGCAGTACTTC TRBV29-1 - - TRBJ2-7
CASRVSRGGSDTQYF TGTGCCAGCAGGGTCTCGCGGGGGGGCTCGGATACGCAGTATTTT TRBV2 once TRBD2 TRBJ2-3
CASSPYRTGSGNTIYF TGTGCCAGCAGCCCGTATAGGACAGGTTCCGGAAACACCATATATTTT TRBV7-6 - TRBD1 TRBJ1-3
CASRNRGYEQYF TGTGCCAGTAGGAACCGAGGATACGAGCAGTACTTC TRBV19 - - TRBJ2-7
CASSTGTGDQPQHF TGTGCCAGCAGCACCGGGACAGGGGATCAGCCCCAGCATTTT TRBV7-9 - TRBD1 TRBJ1-5